This is a list of T cell receptor beta chains from one sample in a study of T cells in localized non-small cell lung cancer. Profiled with immunoSEQ multiplex PCR; TCRdb holds only in-frame clones, not every one. This sample yields 72,000 or so clones, of which around 85% are seen a single time; around a fifth belongs to the top ten. Specimen: peripheral blood, collected before any cancer treatment. These receptors all stem from a male donor older than 55 with stage III squamous cell lung carcinoma. The CDR3 runs from the conserved cysteine through the conserved F or W. D genes are given only for firm matches. Only some rows state a clone size, as once, few, many or a class for expanded clones.

CDR3 DNA	CDR3 protein	V gene	J gene	clone size	D gene
TGTGCCAGCACTCCCCGGTCAGATACGCAGTATTTT	CASTPRSDTQYF	TRBV2	TRBJ2-3	NA	NA
TGTGCCAGCAGCCCTAGAGGGCGAGGCTCTGGAAACACCATATATTTT	CASSPRGRGSGNTIYF	TRBV9	TRBJ1-3	NA	NA
TGTGCCAGCAGGCCAGGAAGAGGGGGTAATTCACCCCTCCACTTT	CASRPGRGGNSPLHF	TRBV6-6	TRBJ1-6	NA	NA
TGTGCCAGCTCACCACCGTCTTCAGATACGCAGTATTTT	CASSPPSSDTQYF	TRBV18	TRBJ2-3	NA	NA
TGTGCCAGCAGCTCGGCTAGCGGGCGTTTCAATGAGCAGTTCTTC	CASSSASGRFNEQFF	TRBV7-6	TRBJ2-1	once	TRBD2
TGTGCCAGTAGTCCCCGGGCCCTGAAGGTCGCTGAAGCTTTCTTT	CASSPRALKVAEAFF	TRBV19	TRBJ1-1	NA	NA
TGTGCCACTGGGAGCGAAATGAACACCGGGGAGCTGTTTTTT	CATGSEMNTGELFF	TRBV15	TRBJ2-2	few	NA
TGTGCCAGCAGCTTAACTCCCTACGAGCAGTACTTC	CASSLTPYEQYF	TRBV7-2	TRBJ2-7	once	NA
TGTGCCAGCTCACAACTGGCCTCGGGAGAGCAGTACTTC	CASSQLASGEQYF	TRBV18	TRBJ2-7	once	NA
TGTGCCAGCAGCCCCCATTCCGGACAGGGGACCTACGAGCAGTACTTC	CASSPHSGQGTYEQYF	TRBV7-9	TRBJ2-7	NA	TRBD1
TGCGCCAGCAGTGAGGGTACGCAGTATTTT	CASSEGTQYF	TRBV10-1	TRBJ2-3	NA	NA
TGTGCCAGCAGCTTAGGATCGACTAGCGGTCGCTACGAGCAGTACTTC	CASSLGSTSGRYEQYF	TRBV7-2	TRBJ2-7	NA	TRBD2
TGTGCCAGCAGCTTGGATCAGGGGATAGGAACTGAAGCTTTCTTT	CASSLDQGIGTEAFF	TRBV5-4	TRBJ1-1	once	NA
TGTGCCAGCAGCTTAGCTCTGCCGGGGGGGGCTGGTAATGAGCAGTTCTTC	CASSLALPGGAGNEQFF	TRBV7-2	TRBJ2-1	NA	TRBD2
TGCAGCGTTACAGGGAACAATGAGCAGTTCTTC	CSVTGNNEQFF	TRBV29-1	TRBJ2-1	NA	NA
TGTGCCAGCAGCTCGACGACAGGGGTCTATGGCTACACCTTC	CASSSTTGVYGYTF	TRBV7-9	TRBJ1-2	once	TRBD1
TGTGCCAGTAGTCTTTCGGGGGATCTTGGGGAAAAACTGTTTTTT	CASSLSGDLGEKLFF	TRBV19	TRBJ1-4	NA	NA
TGTGCCAGCAGACCGGGACGGAGACAAGAGACCCAGTACTTC	CASRPGRRQETQYF	TRBV7-2	TRBJ2-5	NA	NA
TGTGCCAGCAGCCCTTCCTGGTCCTACGAGCAGTACTTC	CASSPSWSYEQYF	TRBV5-5	TRBJ2-7	NA	NA
TGTGCCAGTCAGGACAGGGGGGGATCCCTTCCCCAGCATTTT	CASQDRGGSLPQHF	TRBV6-6	TRBJ1-5	NA	TRBD1
TGTGCCAGCTCTTCGGGGACAGGGGGTTGGAATGAGCAGTTCTTC	CASSSGTGGWNEQFF	TRBV25-1	TRBJ2-1	NA	TRBD1
TGCAGCGTTGAGGTGACTATGGACACTGAAGCTTTCTTT	CSVEVTMDTEAFF	TRBV29-1	TRBJ1-1	NA	NA
TGTGCCAGCAGCTTGCCCCCGTACAGGAGCTCCTACAATGAGCAGTTCTTC	CASSLPPYRSSYNEQFF	TRBV13	TRBJ2-1	NA	NA
TGTGCCAGCAGTGAACCCGGGGTGAGCAATCAGCCCCAGCATTTT	CASSEPGVSNQPQHF	TRBV2	TRBJ1-5	NA	NA
TGTGCCAGCAGCCCTACAGGGGGAACTGGAAACACCATATATTTT	CASSPTGGTGNTIYF	TRBV5-6	TRBJ1-3	few	TRBD1
TGCAGCGCCGGTCCGGGGTTAGGGGGTACGCAGTATTTT	CSAGPGLGGTQYF	TRBV29-1	TRBJ2-3	NA	NA
TGTGCCAGCAGTTCCCGGACAGGGGGCCGTTCACCCCTCCACTTT	CASSSRTGGRSPLHF	TRBV6-5	TRBJ1-6	NA	TRBD1
TGTGCCAGCAACGATTACCCCTCCTATGGCTACACCTTC	CASNDYPSYGYTF	TRBV6-5	TRBJ1-2	NA	NA
TGTGCCAGCACCCCCGACTCGAGTACGCAGTATTTT	CASTPDSSTQYF	TRBV2	TRBJ2-3	NA	NA
TGCGCCAGCAGCTTGGGACAAACCCACAATGAGCAGTTCTTC	CASSLGQTHNEQFF	TRBV5-1	TRBJ2-1	once	NA
TGCAGCGCGCGACGACAGGGCTCTTCGGGTTACACTGAAGCTTTCTTT	CSARRQGSSGYTEAFF	TRBV29-1	TRBJ1-1	NA	TRBD1
TGTGCCAGCAGCGTAGCGGCTAGCGGGGGGAGCACAGATACGCAGTATTTT	CASSVAASGGSTDTQYF	TRBV9	TRBJ2-3	NA	TRBD2
TGTGCCAGCAGCTCCTCGAGCGGGGGGCCCCCGTCTTTT	CASSSSSGGPPSF	TRBV7-2	TRBJ2-3	NA	TRBD2
TGTGCCAGCAGTTTCGGGATTTACGAGCAGTACTTC	CASSFGIYEQYF	TRBV6-1	TRBJ2-7	NA	NA
TGTGCCAGCAGCCCCGGAGGGGGATTGACTGAAGCTTTCTTT	CASSPGGGLTEAFF	TRBV6-5	TRBJ1-1	NA	NA
TGTGCCAGTAGTGGCCCCGGGACATCCTGGGCCAAAAACATTCAGTACTTC	CASSGPGTSWAKNIQYF	TRBV19	TRBJ2-4	NA	NA
TGTGCCAGCAGCTTAGTTGGGACGGCCAGAAGCACAGATACGCAGTATTTT	CASSLVGTARSTDTQYF	TRBV11-2	TRBJ2-3	NA	NA
TGTGCCAGTAGTATAGTACGGACAGGGTACGGGGGCCAAGAGACCCAGTACTTC	CASSIVRTGYGGQETQYF	TRBV19	TRBJ2-5	NA	TRBD1
TGTGCCAGATCGAAAGACTTGGAGGAAAACACCATATATTTT	CARSKDLEENTIYF	TRBV6-9	TRBJ1-3	NA	NA
TGTGCCTGGACCGGGGGGATTCATGGCTACACCTTC	CAWTGGIHGYTF	TRBV30	TRBJ1-2	NA	NA
TGTGCCAGCAGCTTTGGACGGTGGAGACCCCAGCATTTT	CASSFGRWRPQHF	TRBV7-8	TRBJ1-5	NA	NA
TGTGCCAGCAGTTTTTCCGTAGGCAGGGCCTACACCGGGGAGCTGTTTTTT	CASSFSVGRAYTGELFF	TRBV27	TRBJ2-2	NA	NA
TGTGCCAGCAGCTTGGGGGTGGGAGAGACCCAGTACTTC	CASSLGVGETQYF	TRBV5-4	TRBJ2-5	NA	NA
TGCGCCAGCAGCCGAGTAGTGGAGGCTAACTATGGCTACACCTTC	CASSRVVEANYGYTF	TRBV4-1	TRBJ1-2	NA	NA
TGTGCCAGCAGGCCTGACAGGGGGGTCGCGTCACCCCTCCACTTT	CASRPDRGVASPLHF	TRBV2	TRBJ1-6	NA	TRBD1
TGTGCCTGGAGTAATGGGGGCAGGACTGAAGCTTTCTTT	CAWSNGGRTEAFF	TRBV30	TRBJ1-1	NA	NA
TGTGCCAGCAGCAAAGCCCCAGGCTCTGGGGCCAACGTCCTGACTTTC	CASSKAPGSGANVLTF	TRBV21-1	TRBJ2-6	NA	NA
TGCAGCGTTTTACCGGGACATGAAGCTTTCTTT	CSVLPGHEAFF	TRBV29-1	TRBJ1-1	NA	NA
TGTGCCAGCAGCGTAGTGGAGCGGGCAGATACGCAGTATTTT	CASSVVERADTQYF	TRBV9	TRBJ2-3	NA	NA
TGTGCCAGTAGTCCCGTGGACAGGCCTCCGAGGGAGCAGTACTTC	CASSPVDRPPREQYF	TRBV19	TRBJ2-7	NA	TRBD1
TGCAGCGTCAACAGACAGAACACTGAAGCTTTCTTT	CSVNRQNTEAFF	TRBV29-1	TRBJ1-1	NA	NA
TGTGCCAGCAGCCACAGTACAGGGAGTGTCTATAATTCACCCCTCCACTTT	CASSHSTGSVYNSPLHF	TRBV27	TRBJ1-6	NA	NA
TGTGCCAGCAGCCGCTCGCGTGGGGCCCTGATATCAGCTTTCTTT	CASSRSRGALISAFF	TRBV14	TRBJ1-1	NA	NA
TGCGCCAGCAGACAGGGTGCTGCGAACACTGAAGCTTTCTTT	CASRQGAANTEAFF	TRBV5-1	TRBJ1-1	NA	NA
TGTGCCAGCGACGCGGTCGACAGGCTGCAAGAGACCCAGTACTTC	CASDAVDRLQETQYF	TRBV2	TRBJ2-5	NA	NA
TGTGCCAGTAGTATAATGGGGGCGAATAACGTCCTGACTTTC	CASSIMGANNVLTF	TRBV19	TRBJ2-6	NA	NA
TGTGCCAGCAGCTTAGCGGGAGGGGTTCAGCGAGCTTTCTTT	CASSLAGGVQRAFF	TRBV7-2	TRBJ1-1	NA	NA
TGCGCCAGCAGCGTTAGATGGGACAGAAATGAGCAGTTCTTC	CASSVRWDRNEQFF	TRBV5-1	TRBJ2-1	NA	TRBD1
TGTGCCTGGAGTCCCCCGAACTCCTACAATGAGCAGTTCTTC	CAWSPPNSYNEQFF	TRBV30	TRBJ2-1	NA	NA
TGTGCCAGCAGCCTCGGACAGGCGGGTGGTAGTGAAAAACTGTTTTTT	CASSLGQAGGSEKLFF	TRBV2	TRBJ1-4	NA	TRBD1